Below, 8 T cell receptor beta chains from the same sample are listed, as sequenced in a study of shared clonotypes between healthy human individuals. This table comes from immunoSEQ multiplex PCR, and its TCRdb copy is limited to in-frame clones, with some not included. The data contain approximately 1,500,000 clones, more than 95% of them singletons. The sequenced sample consisted of naive CD4+ T cells sorted from blood. The subset: CD45RA+ positively selected. The receptor set was obtained from a man aged 25-40 years in good health.

The chain couples TRBV28 to TRBJ2-7; no clear D gene. The CDR3 loop spans 15 amino acids. Trimming removed 1 base at V and 0 bases at J, with 10 bases between. Germline assignment: CDR1 MDHEN and CDR2 SYDVKM. CDR3 amino acids: CASSLLIGTSYEQYF. As DNA, the CDR3 is TGTGCCAGCAGTTTATTGATCGGAACCTCCTACGAGCAGTACTTC.

This sequence joins TRBV12-5 and TRBJ2-3; D is unclear. The CDR3 is 15 amino acids. The germline V gene has CDR1 LGHNT and CDR2 FRNRAP. Trimming took 0 bases from V and 0 from J, leaving 7 bases between them. CDR3 protein: CASGLVVGSTDTQYF. The CDR3 coding sequence is TGTGCTAGTGGTTTGGTGGTGGGTAGCACAGATACGCAGTATTTT.

Points on this clone: This specimen includes other DNA sequences encoding the same CDR3. The V gene is TRBV5-1, the J gene TRBJ2-6; D uncertain. Germline V gives CDR1 SGHRS, CDR2 YFSETQ. The CDR3 is 15 residues long. V lost 0 bases to trimming and J lost 0 bases, with 4 bases between them. DNA for the CDR3: TGCGCCAGCAGCTTGGTAGACTCTGGGGCCAACGTCCTGACTTTC. Translation: CASSLVDSGANVLTF.

V gene TRBV4-1 combines with J gene TRBJ2-7, with D possibly matching TRBD2 (8 bases). V lost 3 bases, J lost 4 bases, and 25 bases lay in between. The CDR3 is 18 amino acids. Germline CDR1 reads MGHRA; CDR2 reads YSYEKL. CDR3: CASSHTTGRSGSLYEQYF. Here the CDR3 DNA reads TGCGCCAGCAGCCATACGACAGGGCGGAGCGGGAGTCTTTACGAGCAGTACTTC.

This chain joins TRBV5-4 and TRBJ2-3; TRBD2 agrees at 11 bases. J gave up 5 bases and V 0 bases, and 11 bases lay outside the gene matches. CDR3 length: 18 residues. Germline assignment: CDR1 SGHNT and CDR2 YYREEE (reference sequence). The CDR3 nucleotides are TGTGCCAGCAGCTTGGGGGGAATAGCGGGAGGGAGGCGAGATACGCAGTATTTT. Translated, it gives CASSLGGIAGGRRDTQYF.

V usage is TRBV5-4 and J usage is TRBJ2-1; 10 bases are shared with TRBD2. Germline-derived CDR1 and CDR2 are SGHNT and YYREEE (reference sequence). The J segment lost 15 bases and the V segment lost 3 bases, leaving 12 bases of the junction unmatched. The CDR3 extends over 14 amino acids. DNA for the CDR3: TGTGCCAGCAGCTACCATGGGACTAGCGCTACCCCGTTCTTC. Amino acids: CASSYHGTSATPFF.

The gene calls are TRBV10-3 and TRBJ2-7; 8 bases align to TRBD1. J lost 5 bases, V lost 3 bases, and 6 bases had no gene match. The CDR3 spans 14 residues. CDR1 ENHRY and CDR2 SYGVKD come from the germline V gene. CDR3 nucleotides: TGTGCCATCAGTGAACCCAGGGGGCGCAACGAGCAGTACTTC. This gives the protein CAISEPRGRNEQYF.

Only one count was recorded for this clone. This sequence joins TRBV7-9 and TRBJ1-4; possible D gene TRBD1, 5 bases. The CDR3 totals 13 residues. Trimming removed 6 bases from V and 15 bases from J, with 20 bases in between. The germline gives CDR1 SEHNR, CDR2 FQNEAQ (reference sequence). This CDR3 reads CASRTGENEKVFF. The CDR3 DNA sequence: TGTGCCAGCAGGACGGGGGAAAATGAAAAGGTGTTTTTT.